Sequencing of this T cell receptor (beta chain) was carried out in a study of CD8 T cells in ankylosing spondylitis (dated by TCRdb to 2015 to 2018). For context, the study as a whole: The study set out to find disease-linked TCR variants by profiling T cell receptor beta repertoires in ankylosing spondylitis patients and healthy donors. Samples of peripheral blood were taken, and for ankylosing spondylitis patients, synovial fluid was collected as well. The full study cohort was made up of 25 ankylosing spondylitis patients and 108 healthy donors.

This clonotype was observed many times. Its antigen has not been determined. Base quality data are lacking; no much larger clone is found one base away. The germline ends are 11 bases apart after V is trimmed by 6 bases and J by 3 bases. The CDR3 covers 14 residues, taking in both the cysteine and the phenylalanine. CDR3 DNA is the only sequence kept; it has 42 bases, read in frame from the first base. The full study reports these points: The disease-linked clones were reported as significantly enriched in matched synovial fluid samples from ankylosing spondylitis patients. In peripheral blood, the disease-linked clones were found at relatively low frequencies and had a CD8+ phenotype. Some TCR beta motif variants had previously been reported in synovial fluid and blood of reactive arthritis patients, which suggested common disease-initiation mechanisms. Blood from ankylosing spondylitis patients appeared to be characterized by a TCR beta motif made up of several highly homologous amino acid variants.

This sample was sequenced with an Illumina HiSeq 2500. Quantitative 5'-RACE with molecular barcodes was used to prepare TCR beta libraries. In the original analysis: To identify disease-linked TCR variants, a new computational method was used, one built on a probabilistic model of VDJ rearrangement. TCRdb reran the public reads through fastp at Q25 and MiXCR, keeping productive beta chains. CDR3 protein duplicates are merged, each entry listing the most common genes and DNA. For this entry, the V and J calls and clone size follow TCRdb and not the study's own pipeline. This sample holds about 540,000 distinct CDR3 sequences; about 13% were observed only once. Of the sample, under 7.5% is held by the ten largest clones.

The sequence came from a male donor with ankylosing spondylitis. The sample comprised blood, either unsorted or a sorted T cell fraction (not recorded which). The V gene is TRBV12-3 or TRBV12-4 and the J gene is TRBJ2-2; TRBD1 is possibly the D segment (6 matching bases). Here is the DNA: TGTGCCAGCAGACAGGGAAGGGACACCGGGGAGCTGTTTTTT. This gives the protein CASRQGRDTGELFF.